The 29 T cell receptor beta chains listed next were all sequenced from one sample in a study of shared clonotypes between healthy human individuals. Sequenced by immunoSEQ multiplex PCR; TCRdb stores in-frame clones only, minus some. The profile shows 400,000 to 550,000 clones, 70% to 85% of them singletons. What was sequenced was PBMCs. All receptors derive from a woman in her forties in good health. Some clones in this sample may be carry-over from other donors' samples.

The chain links TRBV30 to TRBJ2-7, with D perhaps TRBD1 (6 bases). CDR3 length equals 14 residues. CDR1 is GTSNPN, CDR2 SVGIG, per germline (reference sequence). Deletions cut 2 bases from V and 5 bases from J, with 16 bases between. In DNA, the CDR3 is TGTGCCTGGAGTCCAGGGGTAGGGGCGAACGAGCAGTACTTC. Translation: CAWSPGVGANEQYF.

The chain recombines TRBV9 with TRBJ2-1; D not certain. V dropped 4 bases and J dropped 4 bases, with 15 bases sitting between them. CDR1 and CDR2 from the germline V gene are SGDLS and YYNGEE. This CDR3 comprises 15 residues. The CDR3 loop reads CASSPRSNSYNEQFF. The CDR3, as DNA: TGTGCCAGCAGCCCTCGGAGTAATAGTTACAATGAGCAGTTCTTC.

V is TRBV14 and J is TRBJ2-2; possibly TRBD2 for D (6 bases). The CDR3 has 15 amino acids. CDR1 is SGHDN, CDR2 FVKESK, per germline. Trimming stripped 1 base from V and 4 bases from J, with 10 bases between. This CDR3 reads CASSQVRTTTGELFF. As DNA, the CDR3 is TGTGCCAGCAGCCAAGTCAGGACTACCACCGGGGAGCTGTTTTTT.

V gene TRBV6-5 combines with J gene TRBJ2-4; 7 bases match TRBD1. V shed 6 bases and J 0 bases; nucleotides not matched to a gene: 2. The germline V gene encodes CDR1 MNHEY and CDR2 SVGAGI. CDR3 size: 14 residues. Here the CDR3 reads CASRGQLAKNIQYF. DNA of the CDR3: TGTGCCAGCAGGGGACAGTTAGCCAAAAACATTCAGTACTTC.

V and J are TRBV4-1 and TRBJ2-7; 7 bases line up with TRBD2. V trimming: 1 base; J trimming: 3 bases; junction bases outside the gene matches: 12. Germline values: CDR1 MGHRA, CDR2 YSYEKL. This CDR3 spans 17 amino acids. The DNA of the CDR3 is TGCGCCAGCAGCCAAGGAGCGGGCAGCGGGGTCCGCTACGAGCAGTACTTC. Protein sequence: CASSQGAGSGVRYEQYF.

The rearrangement links TRBV23-1 to TRBJ2-7; D might be TRBD2 (5 bases). TRBV23-1 is filed as an ORF, its function uncertain. The V gene lost 5 bases and the J gene lost 7 bases, with 24 bases spanning the gap. The CDR3 contains 16 residues. The CDR3 bases are TGCGCCAGCAGTACGGTCGCGGCAAATTTGGGGAGTGAGCAGTACTTC. Translated, it gives CASSTVAANLGSEQYF.

This clone was found many times. This rearrangement joins TRBV6-5 to TRBJ1-2, with D possibly matching TRBD1 (5 bases). CDR3 length: 14 residues. CDR1 and CDR2 from the germline V gene are MNHEY and SVGAGI. The germline V and J ends were trimmed by 5 bases and 6 bases, with 16 bases remaining between them. Here the CDR3 DNA reads TGTGCCAGCAGTGACGGGACCGCGATGGATGGCTACACCTTC. Translation gives CASSDGTAMDGYTF.

The J gene is TRBJ2-3, the V gene TRBV10-3; D is ambiguous. This CDR3 has 14 residues. Trimming removed 11 bases at V and 0 bases at J, with 15 bases between. In germline, CDR1 is ENHRY, CDR2 SYGVKD. CDR3 residues: CASQAALSTDTQYF. CDR3 nucleotide sequence: TGTGCCTCTCAGGCCGCCCTCAGCACAGATACGCAGTATTTT.

In DNA form, the CDR3 reads TGTGCCATCAGTGTCCAGGGCTATGGCTACACCTTC. Encoded protein: CAISVQGYGYTF. J is TRBJ1-2 and V is TRBV10-3; D may be TRBD1 (5 bases). The CDR3 covers 12 residues. Germline V CDR1 and CDR2: ENHRY, SYGVKD. V was shortened by 4 bases and J by 4 bases, with 7 bases between the two germline ends.

V usage is TRBV28 and J usage is TRBJ1-2; D not resolved. In germline, CDR1 is MDHEN, CDR2 SYDVKM. Deletions cut 2 bases from V and 4 bases from J, with 11 bases between. The CDR3 covers 14 residues. The DNA for the CDR3 is TGTGCCAGCAGTTTAATTCAGGAGGGCTATGGCTACACCTTC. The encoded protein is CASSLIQEGYGYTF.

The chain employs TRBV5-8 and TRBJ1-4; no clear D. The CDR3 spans 16 residues. The germline V gene encodes CDR1 SGHTS and CDR2 YDEGEE. Trimming removed 0 bases at V and 3 bases at J, with 12 bases between. The CDR3 reads CASSLASPASNEKLFF. In nucleotides, the CDR3 is TGTGCCAGCAGCTTGGCCAGCCCAGCCTCTAATGAAAAACTGTTTTTT.

The chain recombines TRBV6-1 with TRBJ1-2, with D perhaps matching TRBD1 (5 bases). The germline gives CDR1 MNHNS, CDR2 SASEGT. V was cut by 1 base and J by 2 bases, with 14 bases left in between. This CDR3 comprises 16 residues. The CDR3 protein is CASSEVRQPKNYGYTF. DNA of the CDR3: TGTGCCAGCAGTGAAGTTAGACAGCCAAAAAACTATGGCTACACCTTC.

The gene calls are TRBV10-3 and TRBJ2-3; 7 bases line up with TRBD2. The CDR3 is made up of 16 amino acids. Per germline, CDR1 ENHRY and CDR2 SYGVKD. V was clipped by 4 bases and J by 4 bases; unmatched bases: 11. Written as DNA, the CDR3 is TGTGCCATCAGTGTTACTAGCGCTTTCGGATCAGATACGCAGTATTTT. This encodes CAISVTSAFGSDTQYF.

The gene calls are TRBV19 and TRBJ1-1, with TRBD1 matching over 7 bases. The CDR3 spans 14 residues. Germline V gene lookup returns CDR1 LNHDA and CDR2 SQIVND (reference sequence). V dropped 3 bases and J dropped 8; count of bases not matched to a gene: 9. CDR3 sequence reads: CASSIQTGTAEAFF. In DNA form, the CDR3 reads TGTGCCAGTAGTATCCAGACAGGGACAGCCGAAGCTTTCTTT.

The rearrangement uses TRBV6-5 and TRBJ2-1; D unresolved. V was pared by 6 bases and J by 3 bases, with 9 bases between. The germline CDR1 and CDR2 sequences are MNHEY and SVGAGI. The CDR3 contains 13 residues. CDR3 amino acids: CASRPDNYNEQFF. The CDR3 DNA reads as TGTGCCAGCAGGCCTGACAACTACAATGAGCAGTTCTTC.

This chain connects TRBV4-1 to TRBJ2-1, with 9 bases identical to TRBD2. Germline V gives CDR1 MGHRA, CDR2 YSYEKL. With 2 bases clipped from V and 0 bases from J, the junction kept 5 bases outside the gene matches. This CDR3 has 17 residues. The CDR3 here is CASSQTRLAASYNEQFF. For the CDR3, the DNA is TGCGCCAGCAGCCAAACCCGACTAGCGGCCTCCTACAATGAGCAGTTCTTC.

This clone has more than one count but fewer than ten. The chain employs TRBV2 and TRBJ1-3; the D is unclear. The CDR3 runs to 13 residues. V was trimmed by 8 bases and J by 0 bases, leaving 8 bases between them. The germline V gene encodes CDR1 SNHLY and CDR2 FYNNEI. In nucleotides, the CDR3 is TGTGCCAGCCAGGAGTTCTCTGGAAACACCATATATTTT. This gives the protein CASQEFSGNTIYF.

This chain connects TRBV30 to TRBJ2-3, with 8 nucleotides matching TRBD2. CDR1 is GTSNPN and CDR2 is SVGIG in the germline V gene (reference sequence). The CDR3 length is 14 residues. V shed 8 bases and J 2 bases; nucleotides not matched to a gene: 9. The CDR3 nucleotides read TGTGCCAGTGACGAGCGGGAGATCACAGATACGCAGTATTTT. Its protein product is CASDEREITDTQYF. The full variable domain, rest sourced from reference TRBV30 and TRBJ2-3, is SQTIHQWPATLVQPVGSPLSLECTVEGTSNPNLYWYRQAAGRGLQLLFYSVGIGQISSEVPQNLSASRPQDRQFILSSKKLLLSDSGFYLCASDEREITDTQYFGPGTRLTVL.

This clone has more than one count but fewer than ten. The rearrangement uses TRBV5-1 and TRBJ2-7; TRBD1 aligns across 7 bases. J was trimmed by 2 bases and V by 0 bases; bases with no gene match: 5. The germline V gene has CDR1 SGHRS and CDR2 YFSETQ. The CDR3 has 15 amino acids. CDR3 sequence reads: CASSLGTGDTYEQYF. The DNA for the CDR3 is TGCGCCAGCAGCTTGGGGACAGGTGACACCTACGAGCAGTACTTC.

This rearrangement joins TRBV11-3 to TRBJ2-2; D unclear. From germline, CDR1 is SGHNT and CDR2 YENEEA. The CDR3 contains 14 residues. V lost 4 bases and J lost 6, with 12 bases in between. Here the CDR3 DNA reads TGTGCCAGCAGCTCTGGACGGTGGTCCGGGGAGCTGTTTTTT. Amino acid sequence: CASSSGRWSGELFF.

The V gene is TRBV19, the J gene TRBJ2-5; D may match TRBD1 or TRBD2 (5 bases each). The CDR3 sequence is 12 residues long. The V gene lost 9 bases and the J gene lost 2 bases, with 10 bases spanning the gap. Germline loops: CDR1 LNHDA, CDR2 SQIVND (reference sequence). The CDR3 DNA sequence: TGTGCCAGCGGGACCCGACAAGAGACCCAGTACTTC. This gives the protein CASGTRQETQYF.

The chain uses TRBV13 and TRBJ2-5; 7 bases are shared with TRBD2. Trimming took 8 bases from V and 5 from J; bases not matched to a gene: 11. Germline CDR1 and CDR2: PRHDT and FYEKMQ (reference sequence). The CDR3 contains 14 residues. CDR3 bases: TGTGCCAGCGGCAAGCGGGATGGTGGGGAGACCCAGTACTTC. This translates into CASGKRDGGETQYF.

Notes on this clone: The same CDR3 is also encoded by other DNA sequences in this sample. The chain has TRBV11-3 and TRBJ2-1, with D unclear. Germline loops: CDR1 SGHNT, CDR2 YENEEA. The CDR3 totals 14 residues. V lost 3 bases and J 5 bases, leaving 11 bases between the germline ends. The CDR3 reads CASSLGRSNNEQFF. The CDR3 DNA sequence: TGTGCCAGCAGCTTGGGAAGATCCAACAATGAGCAGTTCTTC.

The CDR3 sequence is CAWSGVSGETQYF. The CDR3 DNA follows: TGTGCCTGGAGTGGGGTTAGCGGGGAGACCCAGTACTTC. The rearrangement joins TRBV30 to TRBJ2-5; TRBD2 agrees at 7 bases. The germline gives CDR1 GTSNPN, CDR2 SVGIG (reference sequence). The CDR3 is 13 residues long. V was pared by 1 base and J by 5 bases, with 4 bases of the junction left unmatched. The full variable domain, with the rest looked up from reference TRBV30 and TRBJ2-5, is SQTIHQWPATLVQPVGSPLSLECTVEGTSNPNLYWYRQAAGRGLQLLFYSVGIGQISSEVPQNLSASRPQDRQFILSSKKLLLSDSGFYLCAWSGVSGETQYFGPGTRLLVL.

The rearrangement uses TRBV18 and TRBJ2-3; 9 bases are a match to TRBD1. Germline CDR1 and CDR2: KGHSH and LQKENI. After removal of 2 bases from V and 8 bases from J, the junction contained 8 bases not matched to a gene. This CDR3 is 15 amino acids long. The CDR3 bases are TGTGCCAGCTCACCAGGAGGACAGGGGTTATCTACGCAGTATTTT. It codes for CASSPGGQGLSTQYF.

CDR3 amino acids: CASSQDKARSTGELFF. For the CDR3, the DNA is TGCGCCAGCAGCCAAGATAAGGCTAGATCCACCGGGGAGCTGTTTTTT. The V and J genes are TRBV4-1 and TRBJ2-2; D not resolved. The ends were cut back, 0 bases at V and 4 bases at J, with 12 bases in the middle. Germline CDR1 reads MGHRA; CDR2 reads YSYEKL. CDR3 length: 16 residues.

This rearrangement joins TRBV11-3 to TRBJ2-1, with a weak D call TRBD2 (5 bases). Trimming removed 5 bases from V and 0 bases from J, with 17 bases in between. This CDR3 contains 17 residues. The V gene's germline CDR1 is SGHNT and CDR2 YENEEA. The DNA of the CDR3 is TGTGCCAGCAGCCGTTACGGGCGGGTGGGCTCCTACAATGAGCAGTTCTTC. Translation gives CASSRYGRVGSYNEQFF.

V and J are TRBV7-8 and TRBJ2-7, with a tentative D call TRBD1 (5 bases). CDR3 length: 14 amino acids. Germline V gives CDR1 SGHVS, CDR2 FQNEAQ. V was pared by 5 bases and J by 5 bases, with 16 bases between. The chain's CDR3 is CASSPRTPKHEQYF. CDR3 nucleotides: TGTGCCAGCAGCCCCCGGACACCGAAACACGAGCAGTACTTC.

The chain couples TRBV5-4 to TRBJ2-3; D is ambiguous. The germline V gene has CDR1 SGHNT and CDR2 YYREEE (reference sequence). Trimming removed 3 bases at V and 1 base at J, with 15 bases between. The CDR3 length is 16 residues. In DNA, the CDR3 is TGTGCCAGCAGCTCCCCGCCCCGGAGAGGCACAGATACGCAGTATTTT. Its protein is CASSSPPRRGTDTQYF.